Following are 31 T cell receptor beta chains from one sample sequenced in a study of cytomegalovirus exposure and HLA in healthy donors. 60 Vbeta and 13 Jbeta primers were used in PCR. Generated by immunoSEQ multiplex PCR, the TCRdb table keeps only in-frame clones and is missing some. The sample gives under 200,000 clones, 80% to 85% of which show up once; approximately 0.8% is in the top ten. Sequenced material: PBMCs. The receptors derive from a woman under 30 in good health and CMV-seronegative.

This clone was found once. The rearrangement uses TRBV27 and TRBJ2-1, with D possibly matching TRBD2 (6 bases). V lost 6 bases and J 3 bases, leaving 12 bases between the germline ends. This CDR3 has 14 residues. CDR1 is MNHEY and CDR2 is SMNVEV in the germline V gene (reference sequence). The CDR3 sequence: CASRGGTFYNEQFF. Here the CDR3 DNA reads TGTGCCAGCAGGGGCGGGACTTTCTACAATGAGCAGTTCTTC.

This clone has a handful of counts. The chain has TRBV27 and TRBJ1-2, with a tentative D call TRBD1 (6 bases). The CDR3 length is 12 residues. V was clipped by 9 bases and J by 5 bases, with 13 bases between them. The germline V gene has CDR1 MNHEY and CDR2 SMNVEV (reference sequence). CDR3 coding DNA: TGTGCCAGAACGACAGGAAGATATGGCTACACCTTC. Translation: CARTTGRYGYTF.

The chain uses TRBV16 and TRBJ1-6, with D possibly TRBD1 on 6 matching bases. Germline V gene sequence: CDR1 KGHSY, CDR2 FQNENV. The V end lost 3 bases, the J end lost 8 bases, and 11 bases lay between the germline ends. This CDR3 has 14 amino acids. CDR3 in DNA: TGTGCCAGCAGCCAGGGGGGGCTCGATTCACCCCTCCACTTT. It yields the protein CASSQGGLDSPLHF.

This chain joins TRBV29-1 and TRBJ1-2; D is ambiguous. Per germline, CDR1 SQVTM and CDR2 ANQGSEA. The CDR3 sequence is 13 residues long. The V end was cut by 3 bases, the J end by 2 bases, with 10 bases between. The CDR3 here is CSVDGVENYGYTF. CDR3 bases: TGCAGCGTTGACGGGGTTGAGAACTATGGCTACACCTTC.

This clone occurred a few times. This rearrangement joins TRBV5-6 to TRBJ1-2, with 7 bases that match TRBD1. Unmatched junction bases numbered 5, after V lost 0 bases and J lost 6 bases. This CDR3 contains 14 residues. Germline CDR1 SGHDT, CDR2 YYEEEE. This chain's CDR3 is CASSLGRGRNGYTF. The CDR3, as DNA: TGTGCCAGCAGCTTGGGAAGGGGGCGAAATGGCTACACCTTC. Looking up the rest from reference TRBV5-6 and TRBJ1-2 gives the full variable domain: DAGVTQSPTHLIKTRGQQVTLRCSPKSGHDTVSWYQQALGQGPQFIFQYYEEEERQRGNFPDRFSGHQFPNYSSELNVNALLLGDSALYLCASSLGRGRNGYTFGSGTRLTVV.

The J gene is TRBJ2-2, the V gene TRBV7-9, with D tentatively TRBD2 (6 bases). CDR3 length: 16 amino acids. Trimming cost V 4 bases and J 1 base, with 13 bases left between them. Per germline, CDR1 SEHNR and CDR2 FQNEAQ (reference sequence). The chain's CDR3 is CASSSPDGGNTGELFF. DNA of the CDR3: TGTGCCAGCAGCTCCCCCGACGGGGGGAACACCGGGGAGCTGTTTTTT.

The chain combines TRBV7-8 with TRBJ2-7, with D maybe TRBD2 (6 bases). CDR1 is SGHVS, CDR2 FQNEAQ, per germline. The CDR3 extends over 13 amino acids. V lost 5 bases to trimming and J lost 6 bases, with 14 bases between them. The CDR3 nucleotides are TGTGCCAGCAGCCGCGGGACCATTACCGAGCAGTACTTC. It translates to CASSRGTITEQYF.

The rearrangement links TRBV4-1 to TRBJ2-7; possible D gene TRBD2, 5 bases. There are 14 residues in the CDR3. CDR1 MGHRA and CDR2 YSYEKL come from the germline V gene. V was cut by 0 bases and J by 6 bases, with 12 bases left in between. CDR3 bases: TGCGCCAGCAGCCAAGAACTAGTCCTAGGCGAGCAGTACTTC. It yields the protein CASSQELVLGEQYF.

CDR3 sequence reads: CASSLQGRYGYTF. The CDR3 region has the DNA TGTGCCAGCAGTTTGCAGGGCCGCTATGGCTACACCTTC. The rearrangement joins TRBV28 to TRBJ1-2, with D maybe TRBD1 (5 bases). From germline, CDR1 is MDHEN and CDR2 SYDVKM. With 3 bases removed from V and 4 bases from J, the gap between germline ends came to 9 bases. This CDR3 has 13 residues.

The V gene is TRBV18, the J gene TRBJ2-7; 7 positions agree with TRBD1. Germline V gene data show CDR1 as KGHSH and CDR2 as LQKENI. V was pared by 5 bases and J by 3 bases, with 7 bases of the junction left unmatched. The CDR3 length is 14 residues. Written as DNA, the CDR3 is TGTGCCAGCTCATCCCCTGGGACAGACTACGAGCAGTACTTC. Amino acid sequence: CASSSPGTDYEQYF.

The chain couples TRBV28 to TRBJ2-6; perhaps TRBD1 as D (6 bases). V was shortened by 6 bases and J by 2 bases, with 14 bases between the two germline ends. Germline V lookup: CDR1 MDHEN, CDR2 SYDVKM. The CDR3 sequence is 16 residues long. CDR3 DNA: TGTGCCAGCAGGTCTCAGGGGTCCCCTGGGGCCAACGTCCTGACTTTC. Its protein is CASRSQGSPGANVLTF. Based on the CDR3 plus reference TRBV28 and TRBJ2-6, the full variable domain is DVKVTQSSRYLVKRTGEKVFLECVQDMDHENMFWYRQDPGLGLRLIYFSYDVKMKEKGDIPEGYSVSREKKERFSLILESASTNQTSMYLCASRSQGSPGANVLTFGAGSRLTVL.

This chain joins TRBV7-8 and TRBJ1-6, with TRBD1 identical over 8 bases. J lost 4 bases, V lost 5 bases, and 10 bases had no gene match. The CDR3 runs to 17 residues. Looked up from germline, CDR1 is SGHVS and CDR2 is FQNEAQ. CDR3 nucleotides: TGTGCCAGCAGCCTCCGGGACAGGACGCTTTATAATTCACCCCTCCACTTT. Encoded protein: CASSLRDRTLYNSPLHF.

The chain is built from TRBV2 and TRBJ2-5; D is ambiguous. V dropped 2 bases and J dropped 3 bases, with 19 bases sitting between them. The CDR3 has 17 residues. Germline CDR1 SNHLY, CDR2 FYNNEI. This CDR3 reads CASSESEIVAVKETQYF. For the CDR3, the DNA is TGTGCCAGCAGTGAATCGGAAATAGTGGCGGTAAAAGAGACCCAGTACTTC.

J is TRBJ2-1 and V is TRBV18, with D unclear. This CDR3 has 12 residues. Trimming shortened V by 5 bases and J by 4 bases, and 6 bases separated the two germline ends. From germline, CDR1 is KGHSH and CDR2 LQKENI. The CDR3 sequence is CASSSYYNEQFF. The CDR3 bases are TGTGCCAGCTCATCCTATTACAATGAGCAGTTCTTC.

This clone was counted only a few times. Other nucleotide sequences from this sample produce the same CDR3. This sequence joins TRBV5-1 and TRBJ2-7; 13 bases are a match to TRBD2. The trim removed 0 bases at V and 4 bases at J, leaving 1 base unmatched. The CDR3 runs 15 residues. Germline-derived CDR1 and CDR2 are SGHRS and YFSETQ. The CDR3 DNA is TGCGCCAGCAGCTTGGGGACTAGCGGGAGTTACGAGCAGTACTTC. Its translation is CASSLGTSGSYEQYF.

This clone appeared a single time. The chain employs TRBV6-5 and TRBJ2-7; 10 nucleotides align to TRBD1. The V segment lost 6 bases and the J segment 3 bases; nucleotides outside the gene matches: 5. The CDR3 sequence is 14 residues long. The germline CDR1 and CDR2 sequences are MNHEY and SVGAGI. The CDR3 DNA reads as TGTGCCAGCAGCTGGACAGGGGGAAGCTACGAGCAGTACTTC. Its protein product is CASSWTGGSYEQYF.

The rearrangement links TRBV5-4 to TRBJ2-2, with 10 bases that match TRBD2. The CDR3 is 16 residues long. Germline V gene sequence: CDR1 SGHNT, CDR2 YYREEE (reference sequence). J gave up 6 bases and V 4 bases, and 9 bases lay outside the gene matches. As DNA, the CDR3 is TGTGCCAGCAGCCAAGGCCTCCTAGCGGGAGCCGGGGAGCTGTTTTTT. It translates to CASSQGLLAGAGELFF.

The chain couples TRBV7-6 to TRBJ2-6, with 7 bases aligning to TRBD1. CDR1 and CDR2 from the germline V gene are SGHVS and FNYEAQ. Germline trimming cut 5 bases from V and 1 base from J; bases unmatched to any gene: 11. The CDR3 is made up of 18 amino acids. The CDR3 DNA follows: TGTGCCAGCAGCCGTACCGGGACAGCCCTATCTGGGGCCAACGTCCTGACTTTC. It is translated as CASSRTGTALSGANVLTF.

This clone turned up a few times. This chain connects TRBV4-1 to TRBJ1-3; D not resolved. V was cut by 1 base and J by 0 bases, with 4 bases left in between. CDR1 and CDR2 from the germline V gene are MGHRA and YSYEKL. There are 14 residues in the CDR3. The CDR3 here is CASSQGHSGNTIYF. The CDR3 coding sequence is TGCGCCAGCAGCCAAGGACACTCTGGAAACACCATATATTTT.

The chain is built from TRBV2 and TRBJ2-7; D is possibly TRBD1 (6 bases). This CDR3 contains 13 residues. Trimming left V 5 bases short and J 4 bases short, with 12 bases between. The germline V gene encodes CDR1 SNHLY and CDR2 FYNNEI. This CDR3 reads CASSNLDRYEQYF. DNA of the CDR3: TGTGCCAGCAGTAACTTAGACAGGTACGAGCAGTACTTC. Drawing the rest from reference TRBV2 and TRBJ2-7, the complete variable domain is EPEVTQTPSHQVTQMGQEVILRCVPISNHLYFYWYRQILGQKVEFLVSFYNNEISEKSEIFDDQFSVERPDGSNFTLKIRSTKLEDSAMYFCASSNLDRYEQYFGPGTRLTVT.

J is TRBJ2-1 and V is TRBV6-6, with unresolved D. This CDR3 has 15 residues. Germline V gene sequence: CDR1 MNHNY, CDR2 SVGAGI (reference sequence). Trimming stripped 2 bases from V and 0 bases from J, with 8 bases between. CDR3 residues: CASSYQPGSYNEQFF. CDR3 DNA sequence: TGTGCCAGCAGTTACCAACCGGGCTCCTACAATGAGCAGTTCTTC.

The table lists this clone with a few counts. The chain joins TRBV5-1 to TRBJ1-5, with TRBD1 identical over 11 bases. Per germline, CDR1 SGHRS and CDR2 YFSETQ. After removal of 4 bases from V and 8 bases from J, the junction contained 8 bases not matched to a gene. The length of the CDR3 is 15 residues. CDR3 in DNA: TGCGCCAGCAGCGTCGGACAGGGGGCCTTAGAGCCCCAGCATTTT. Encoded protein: CASSVGQGALEPQHF.

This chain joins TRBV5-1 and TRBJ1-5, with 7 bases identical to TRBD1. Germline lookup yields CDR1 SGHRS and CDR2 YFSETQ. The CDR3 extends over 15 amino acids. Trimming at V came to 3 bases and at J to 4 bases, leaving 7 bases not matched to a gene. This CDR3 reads CASSWATGRNQPQHF. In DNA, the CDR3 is TGCGCCAGCAGCTGGGCGACAGGGAGGAATCAGCCCCAGCATTTT.

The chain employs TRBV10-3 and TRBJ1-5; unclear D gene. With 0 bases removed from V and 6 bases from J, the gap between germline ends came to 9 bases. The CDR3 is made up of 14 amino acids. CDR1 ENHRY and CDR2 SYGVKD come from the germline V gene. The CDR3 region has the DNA TGTGCCATCAGTGAGTCGTGGGAGAGTCAGCCCCAGCATTTT. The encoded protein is CAISESWESQPQHF.

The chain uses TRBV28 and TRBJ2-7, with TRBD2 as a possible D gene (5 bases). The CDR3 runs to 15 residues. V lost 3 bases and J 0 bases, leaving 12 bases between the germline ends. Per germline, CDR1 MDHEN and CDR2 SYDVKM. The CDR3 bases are TGTGCCAGCAGTTTGGGTAGCGAAAGCTCCTACGAGCAGTACTTC. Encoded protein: CASSLGSESSYEQYF.

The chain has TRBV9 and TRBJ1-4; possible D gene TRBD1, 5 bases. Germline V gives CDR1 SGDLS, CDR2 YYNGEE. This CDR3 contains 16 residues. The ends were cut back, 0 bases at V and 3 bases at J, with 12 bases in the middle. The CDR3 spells CASSVERGLPNEKLFF. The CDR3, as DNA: TGTGCCAGCAGCGTAGAGAGGGGACTCCCTAATGAAAAACTGTTTTTT.

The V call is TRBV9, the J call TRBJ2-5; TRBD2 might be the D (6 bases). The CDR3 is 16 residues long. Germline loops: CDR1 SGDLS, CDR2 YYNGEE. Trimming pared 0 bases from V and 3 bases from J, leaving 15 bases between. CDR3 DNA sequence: TGTGCCAGCAGCGTAGGAGGGCGGGGAGGAGAAGAGACCCAGTACTTC. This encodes CASSVGGRGGEETQYF. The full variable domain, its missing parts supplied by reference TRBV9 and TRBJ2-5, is DSGVTQTPKHLITATGQRVTLRCSPRSGDLSVYWYQQSLDQGLQFLIQYYNGEERAKGNILERFSAQQFPDLHSELNLSSLELGDSALYFCASSVGGRGGEETQYFGPGTRLLVL.

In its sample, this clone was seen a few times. The CDR3 loop reads CASSGQGGYEQYF. DNA of the CDR3: TGCGCCAGCAGCGGACAGGGTGGTTACGAGCAGTACTTC. V gene TRBV5-1 combines with J gene TRBJ2-7, with 8 bases identical to TRBD1. Germline values: CDR1 SGHRS, CDR2 YFSETQ. The CDR3 loop spans 13 amino acids. With V trimmed by 4 bases and J by 4 bases, 4 bases remained unmatched.

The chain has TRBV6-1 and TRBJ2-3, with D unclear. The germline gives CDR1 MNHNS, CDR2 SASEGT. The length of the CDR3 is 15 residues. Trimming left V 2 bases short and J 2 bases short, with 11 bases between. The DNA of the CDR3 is TGTGCCAGCAGTGAATTGAATAGCCCCACAGATACGCAGTATTTT. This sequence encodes CASSELNSPTDTQYF.

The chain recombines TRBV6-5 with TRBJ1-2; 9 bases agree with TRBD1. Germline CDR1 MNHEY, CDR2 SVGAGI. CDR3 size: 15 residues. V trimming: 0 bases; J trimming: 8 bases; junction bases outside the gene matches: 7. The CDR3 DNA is TGTGCCAGCAGTTACTCCAGACAGGGGGTGGGGGGCTACACCTTC. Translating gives CASSYSRQGVGGYTF.

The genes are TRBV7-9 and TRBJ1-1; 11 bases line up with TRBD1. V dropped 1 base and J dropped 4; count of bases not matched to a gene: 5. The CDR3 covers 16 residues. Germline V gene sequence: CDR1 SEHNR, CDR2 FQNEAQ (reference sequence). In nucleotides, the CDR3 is TGTGCCAGCAGCTTAGTGGGACAGGGGGTTGGCACTGAAGCTTTCTTT. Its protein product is CASSLVGQGVGTEAFF. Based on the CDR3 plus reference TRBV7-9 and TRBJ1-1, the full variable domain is DTGVSQNPRHKITKRGQNVTFRCDPISEHNRLYWYRQTLGQGPEFLTYFQNEAQLEKSRLLSDRFSAERPKGSFSTLEIQRTEQGDSAMYLCASSLVGQGVGTEAFFGQGTRLTVV.